The rows below give T cell receptor beta chains drawn from one sample of a study of T-cell memory formation after mild COVID-19. MiXCR, applied by TCRdb to the 5' RACE reads, yields one record per CDR3 protein. The sample has more than 80,000 distinct CDR3 sequences, approximately 17% seen once; the top ten hold 25% to 35%. The sequenced sample was PBMCs or a T cell subset sorted from them (not recorded which). All receptors derive from an adult woman who had mild COVID-19 (a few samples of this study predate the infection). Cell type and time point are not known. Each CDR3 is given with its conserved first and last residue. Each record gives: J gene, D gene, clone size, V gene, CDR3 DNA, CDR3 protein. A D gene is named only where the DNA matches it firmly. Rows give clone size only sometimes, using once, few, many, or a class for an expanded clone.

TRBJ2-1	NA	NA	TRBV3-1	TGTGCCAGCAGCCAGGACTTTTCCTCCTACAATGAGCAGTTCTTC	CASSQDFSSYNEQFF
TRBJ2-5	TRBD2	many	TRBV30	TGTGCCTGGAGTTTTCTAGCGGGGTACCAAGAGACCCAGTACTTC	CAWSFLAGYQETQYF
TRBJ2-7	TRBD1	few	TRBV2	TGTGCCAGCAGGGCCGGGACAGAGGTGGGTTACGAGCAGTACTTC	CASRAGTEVGYEQYF
TRBJ2-1	TRBD2	few	TRBV20-1	TGCAGTGCGACCCGGGAGGGGACTAGCGGCTACAATGAGCAGTTCTTC	CSATREGTSGYNEQFF
TRBJ1-1	NA	few	TRBV5-6	TGTGCCAGCAGCACCGAGGGGTGGAACACTGAAGCTTTCTTT	CASSTEGWNTEAFF
TRBJ2-7	NA	many	TRBV14	TGTGCCAGCAGCCAAGCTTTGCGGGGCCCTGGAGAGCAGTACTTC	CASSQALRGPGEQYF
TRBJ2-1	TRBD2	NA	TRBV20-1	TGCAGTGCTAGAGATACAGGACTAGCGGCCGACAATGAGCAGTTCTTC	CSARDTGLAADNEQFF
TRBJ2-1	TRBD2	few	TRBV6-2/TRBV6-3	TGTGCCAGCAGTTACACGGGACTAGCGTACAATGAGCAGTTCTTC	CASSYTGLAYNEQFF
TRBJ2-1	TRBD2	NA	TRBV2	TGTGCCAGCAGTGTCCGACTAGCGACCGGTAATGAGCAGTTCTTC	CASSVRLATGNEQFF
TRBJ2-1	NA	NA	TRBV5-1	TGCGCCAGCAGCTTGGGGACTTTATACAATGAGCAGTTCTTC	CASSLGTLYNEQFF
TRBJ2-1	TRBD2	few	TRBV7-8	TGTGCCAGCAGCTTACGCCTGACTAGCGGGGGCTACAATGAGCAGTTCTTC	CASSLRLTSGGYNEQFF
TRBJ2-2	NA	few	TRBV5-1	TGCGCCAGCAGCTGGGTCAGAAACACCGGGGAGCTGTTTTTT	CASSWVRNTGELFF
TRBJ2-5	NA	few	TRBV5-5	TGTGCCAGCAGCTTGGGGTATAGTGGCGGGGAGACCCAGTACTTC	CASSLGYSGGETQYF
TRBJ2-1	TRBD1	few	TRBV20-1	TGCAGTGCTCCCGGGACAGGCGATTTCAATGAGCAGTTCTTC	CSAPGTGDFNEQFF
TRBJ2-3	NA	NA	TRBV2	TGTGCCAGCAGTGATGATGGGACGAGAAGGTTGGATACGCAGTATTTT	CASSDDGTRRLDTQYF
TRBJ2-7	NA	few	TRBV12-3/TRBV12-4	TGTGCCAGCAGTCCGGGGTTAGGTTACGAGCAGTACTTC	CASSPGLGYEQYF
TRBJ1-2	NA	NA	TRBV6-5	TGTGCCAGCAGTTATAAGCGGGACACCCCTGCTGGCTACACCTTC	CASSYKRDTPAGYTF
TRBJ2-1	NA	NA	TRBV12-3/TRBV12-4	TGTGCCAGCAGCCCTGGGACAATCAATGAGCAGTTCTTC	CASSPGTINEQFF
TRBJ2-1	NA	few	TRBV4-2	TGTGCCAGCAGCCAAGATAGAACAGACAATGAGCAGTTCTTC	CASSQDRTDNEQFF
TRBJ2-7	TRBD1	large	TRBV7-7	TGTGCCAGCAGCTTCGGACAGGGAGATACCTACGAGCAGTACTTC	CASSFGQGDTYEQYF
TRBJ2-2	NA	NA	TRBV4-1	TGCGCCAGCAGCCCTTTGGTGATAGGGCAGGACTTCACCGGGGAGCTGTTTTTT	CASSPLVIGQDFTGELFF
TRBJ2-7	TRBD2	NA	TRBV12-3/TRBV12-4	TGTGCCAGCAGTTTGACGGGTGGCGGGGGGAACGAGCAGTACTTC	CASSLTGGGGNEQYF
TRBJ2-7	NA	few	TRBV4-3	TGCGCCAGCAGCCATGCCGGCGGGGCCTACGAGCAGTACTTC	CASSHAGGAYEQYF
TRBJ2-2	NA	few	TRBV5-1	TGCGCCAGCAGCTTGTGGGCTCGGGGCAGGGGAAATAACACCGGGGAGCTGTTTTTT	CASSLWARGRGNNTGELFF
TRBJ2-3	TRBD2	few	TRBV29-1	TGCAGCGTCCTAGCGGGAATTTCAGATACGCAGTATTTT	CSVLAGISDTQYF
TRBJ1-3	NA	NA	TRBV6-6	TGTGCCAGCAGTTACTCGATGGGTGTGAGGGAGAACACCATATATTTT	CASSYSMGVRENTIYF
TRBJ2-1	TRBD2	NA	TRBV20-1	TGCAGCCCCAAGGGGCACTTTCTAGCGGGGGGCGGGAATGAGCAGTTCTTC	CSPKGHFLAGGGNEQFF
TRBJ2-7	NA	few	TRBV7-9	TGTGCCAGCAGCGCAAGGCTGGGAGACGAGCAGTACTTC	CASSARLGDEQYF
TRBJ2-7	TRBD1	NA	TRBV3-1	TGTGCCAGCAGCCATCCGGGACAGGGCTCCTACGAGCAGTACTTC	CASSHPGQGSYEQYF
TRBJ2-3	NA	NA	TRBV24-1	TGTGCCACCAGTGCCCGCCCGGGTACGCAGTATTTT	CATSARPGTQYF
TRBJ1-1	NA	few	TRBV4-2	TGTGCCAGCAGCCAAGATAAGTTGCTCCAATTT	CASSQDKLLQF
TRBJ2-5	NA	few	TRBV7-9	TGTGCCAGCAACTTGAAAGGTGGGGGGGAGACCCAGTACTTC	CASNLKGGGETQYF
TRBJ2-1	TRBD2	NA	TRBV20-1	TGCAGTGCTAGAGCCATGACTAGCGGGAATGAGCAGTTCTTC	CSARAMTSGNEQFF
TRBJ1-1	NA	NA	TRBV11-3	TGTGCCAGCAGCTTACCGGGCACTGAAGCTTTCTTT	CASSLPGTEAFF
TRBJ2-2	NA	NA	TRBV7-9	TGTGCCAGCAGGCAGACAGTGGACACCGGGGAGCTGTTTTTT	CASRQTVDTGELFF
TRBJ2-1	NA	NA	TRBV5-1	TGCGCCAGCAGCTTGGATGGGAGGCTACAGTACAATGAGCAGTTCTTC	CASSLDGRLQYNEQFF
TRBJ2-7	NA	NA	TRBV7-2	TGTGCCAGCAGCTTACGATCCTACGAGCAGTACTTC	CASSLRSYEQYF
TRBJ2-3	TRBD2	NA	TRBV7-2	TGTGCCAGCAGCTTAGTACGGCTAGCGGGAGCTAGCACAGATACGCAGTATTTT	CASSLVRLAGASTDTQYF
TRBJ2-7	TRBD2	NA	TRBV27	TGTGCCAGCAGTCCCACCGGGGGGTCCTGGGAGCAGTACTTC	CASSPTGGSWEQYF
TRBJ2-3	TRBD2	few	TRBV4-3	TGCGCCAGCAGCCAAGAAACTAGCGGGAGGATGAGCACAGATACGCAGTATTTT	CASSQETSGRMSTDTQYF
TRBJ1-1	NA	NA	TRBV4-1	TGCGCCAGCAGGGGAGGGAGAACTGAAGCTTTCTTT	CASRGGRTEAFF
TRBJ2-4	TRBD1	many	TRBV6-2/TRBV6-3	TGTGCCAGCAGTTACTCGGGGACAGAGGTCGACATTCAGTACTTC	CASSYSGTEVDIQYF
TRBJ2-7	TRBD1	few	TRBV27	TGTGCCAGCAGTGCCCGGGACAGGGGTTACGAGCAGTACTTC	CASSARDRGYEQYF
TRBJ2-4	NA	NA	TRBV24-1	TGTGCCACCAGTGATGGGACATCAGCCAAAAACATTCAGTACTTC	CATSDGTSAKNIQYF
TRBJ1-1	TRBD1	few	TRBV7-9	TGTGCCAGCAGCCCTGGGGACAGTAGTGTAGTCACTGAAGCTTTCTTT	CASSPGDSSVVTEAFF
TRBJ1-1	NA	NA	TRBV27	TGTGCCAGCAGCCCTCATTATTCGGGCACTGAAGCTTTCTTT	CASSPHYSGTEAFF
TRBJ1-5	NA	NA	TRBV12-3/TRBV12-4	TGTGCCAGCAGTTTAGCGCCGGAACTCCAGCCCCAGCATTTT	CASSLAPELQPQHF
TRBJ2-7	TRBD1	few	TRBV20-1	TGCAGTGCTAGGGACAGGGCCACGTACGAGCAGTACTTC	CSARDRATYEQYF
TRBJ2-6	NA	NA	TRBV12-3/TRBV12-4	TGTGCCAGCACCCAGGGGGGGATTGGGGCCAACGTCCTGACTTTC	CASTQGGIGANVLTF
TRBJ2-7	TRBD2	few	TRBV20-1	TGCAGTACGGCGGGGGACCCATCCTACGAGCAGTACTTC	CSTAGDPSYEQYF